These 21 T cell receptor beta chains were all obtained from the same sample, sequenced in a study of blood T cell repertoires in COVID-19. Sequencing used immunoSEQ multiplex PCR; TCRdb keeps in-frame clones, though not all of them. The table has approximately 250,000 clones, 80% to 85% seen once. Sequencing was carried out using peripheral blood. Source of these receptors: a woman between 35 and 50 years old who had recovered from COVID-19.

The rearrangement links TRBV28 to TRBJ1-5; D gene ambiguous. This CDR3 region has 15 residues. Deletions cut 5 bases from V and 1 base from J, with 12 bases between. Looked up from germline, CDR1 is MDHEN and CDR2 is SYDVKM. The CDR3 region is CASSPQAGSNQPQHF. The DNA for the CDR3 is TGTGCCAGCAGTCCCCAGGCGGGAAGCAATCAGCCCCAGCATTTT.

This clone was found once. The chain combines TRBV15 with TRBJ2-3; D remains ambiguous. The CDR3 extends over 15 amino acids. Germline loops: CDR1 LNHNV, CDR2 YYDKDF (reference sequence). The V end lost 0 bases, the J end lost 4 bases, and 11 bases lay between the germline ends. The CDR3 bases are TGTGCCACCAGCAGAGATATCCTGCGCGCAGATACGCAGTATTTT. It yields the protein CATSRDILRADTQYF.

The V call is TRBV6-1, the J call TRBJ2-7; the D gene is possibly TRBD1 (5 bases). Germline CDR1 reads MNHNS; CDR2 reads SASEGT. The CDR3 totals 14 residues. Trimming shortened V by 1 base and J by 7 bases, and 14 bases separated the two germline ends. CDR3 sequence (DNA): TGTGCCAGCAGTGAAGGACAGCCGACTGGGGAGCAGTACTTC. Residues: CASSEGQPTGEQYF.

The chain links TRBV29-1 to TRBJ1-2; D perhaps matches TRBD1 (6 bases). CDR1 and CDR2 (germline): SQVTM, ANQGSEA. This CDR3 is 13 amino acids long. Trimming left V 4 bases short and J 3 bases short, with 12 bases between. The CDR3 protein is CSVAGALDYGYTF. For the CDR3, the DNA is TGCAGCGTTGCAGGGGCGCTTGACTATGGCTACACCTTC.

The chain carries TRBV6-5 and TRBJ2-1; possible D gene TRBD2, 5 bases. The CDR3 runs 15 residues. The V gene lost 6 bases and the J gene lost 2 bases, with 14 bases spanning the gap. Per germline, CDR1 MNHEY and CDR2 SVGAGI. For the CDR3, the DNA is TGTGCCAGCAGCCCCAGTGGGAGTACCTACAATGAGCAGTTCTTC. Its translation: CASSPSGSTYNEQFF.

The gene calls are TRBV9 and TRBJ1-2; no clear D gene. The germline V and J ends were trimmed by 0 bases and 8 bases, with 11 bases remaining between them. Germline V gene sequence: CDR1 SGDLS, CDR2 YYNGEE. CDR3 length: 13 residues. CDR3 sequence (DNA): TGTGCCAGCAGCGTAGCGGAGTGGCGGGGCTACACCTTC. This codes for CASSVAEWRGYTF. Full variable domain (missing parts from reference TRBV9 and TRBJ1-2): DSGVTQTPKHLITATGQRVTLRCSPRSGDLSVYWYQQSLDQGLQFLIQYYNGEERAKGNILERFSAQQFPDLHSELNLSSLELGDSALYFCASSVAEWRGYTFGSGTRLTVV.

This clone turned up a few times. This sample also contains other DNA sequences that code for the same CDR3. The V and J genes are TRBV19 and TRBJ1-6, with unresolved D. Trimming stripped 3 bases from V and 13 bases from J, with 10 bases between. Germline loops: CDR1 LNHDA, CDR2 SQIVND (reference sequence). The CDR3 runs to 12 residues. CDR3 amino acids: CASSIGGSPLHF. The DNA for the CDR3 is TGTGCCAGTAGTATCGGTGGGAGCCCCCTCCACTTT.

The chain carries TRBV28 and TRBJ2-7; TRBD1 aligns across 7 bases. V lost 2 bases to trimming and J lost 2 bases; unmatched junction nucleotides: 0. Germline CDR1 MDHEN, CDR2 SYDVKM. CDR3 length: 13 amino acids. The CDR3 DNA reads as TGTGCCAGCAGTTTAGGGACAGCCTACGAGCAGTACTTC. This gives the protein CASSLGTAYEQYF.

The rearrangement joins TRBV2 to TRBJ2-4; D is perhaps TRBD2 (7 bases). This CDR3 spans 17 amino acids. Germline loops: CDR1 SNHLY, CDR2 FYNNEI. Deletions cut 6 bases from V and 2 bases from J, with 20 bases between. In DNA form, the CDR3 reads TGTGCCAGCAGACCCGGAGGGGGGGCCGGGTCCAAAAACATTCAGTACTTC. This codes for CASRPGGGAGSKNIQYF.

Only one count was recorded for this clone. The J gene is TRBJ1-2, the V gene TRBV19; no definite D call. The V end was cut by 4 bases, the J end by 7 bases, with 13 bases between. The V gene's germline CDR1 is LNHDA and CDR2 SQIVND (reference sequence). The CDR3 is 13 amino acids. The CDR3: CASSTQRVSGYTF. The CDR3 bases are TGTGCCAGTAGTACACAGAGGGTATCTGGCTACACCTTC.

This chain joins TRBV5-1 and TRBJ1-1; tentative D call: TRBD1 (6 bases). Germline V gene sequence: CDR1 SGHRS, CDR2 YFSETQ. There are 16 residues in the CDR3. V lost 1 base and J 0 bases, leaving 13 bases between the germline ends. The CDR3 sequence: CASSLIGGALNTEAFF. CDR3 DNA sequence: TGCGCCAGCAGCTTGATTGGGGGGGCCCTGAACACTGAAGCTTTCTTT.

V and J are TRBV6-1 and TRBJ1-4, with a weak D call TRBD1 (5 bases). The CDR3 is made up of 14 amino acids. CDR1 and CDR2 from the germline V gene are MNHNS and SASEGT. The ends were cut back, 2 bases at V and 4 bases at J, with 8 bases in the middle. CDR3 loop: CASSERGLNEKLFF. The CDR3 DNA reads TGTGCCAGCAGTGAAAGGGGACTTAATGAAAAACTGTTTTTT.

The V call is TRBV10-1, the J call TRBJ1-3, with D perhaps TRBD1 (5 bases). Germline CDR1 and CDR2: WNHNN and SYGVQD (reference sequence). Trimming cost V 8 bases and J 0 bases, with 11 bases left between them. The CDR3 is made up of 14 amino acids. CDR3 in DNA: TGCGCCAGCGGCGACAGCTCCTCTGGAAACACCATATATTTT. Translation: CASGDSSSGNTIYF.

This clone has a handful of counts. The rearrangement joins TRBV5-1 to TRBJ2-7; D may be TRBD1 (6 bases). V lost 0 bases and J 1 base, leaving 11 bases between the germline ends. Germline values: CDR1 SGHRS, CDR2 YFSETQ. The CDR3 has 15 residues. CDR3 in amino acids: CASSLGQARSYEQYF. The CDR3 bases are TGCGCCAGCAGCTTGGGACAGGCCCGATCCTACGAGCAGTACTTC.

This chain joins TRBV2 and TRBJ2-3, with D perhaps TRBD1 (5 bases). Germline CDR1 reads SNHLY; CDR2 reads FYNNEI. The CDR3 runs to 17 residues. The V end was cut by 1 base, the J end by 1 base, with 15 bases between. CDR3 DNA: TGTGCCAGCAGTGAAGGGACACAGCCAGGTGGCACAGATACGCAGTATTTT. It translates to CASSEGTQPGGTDTQYF.

This clone was counted only a few times. The chain links TRBV4-1 to TRBJ2-2; 11 bases agree with TRBD2. V lost 0 bases and J lost 4; bases outside the gene matches: 7. The CDR3 extends over 18 amino acids. Germline CDR1 MGHRA, CDR2 YSYEKL. The CDR3 nucleotides are TGCGCCAGCAGCCAAGAGTCACTAGCGGGGGTATCCACCGGGGAGCTGTTTTTT. This codes for CASSQESLAGVSTGELFF.

The gene calls are TRBV27 and TRBJ2-2; D unresolved. The germline V gene has CDR1 MNHEY and CDR2 SMNVEV (reference sequence). Trimming took 3 bases from V and 6 from J, leaving 5 bases between them. The CDR3 is made up of 12 amino acids. The CDR3 nucleotides are TGTGCCAGCAGTTTTTATCCCGGGGAGCTGTTTTTT. This codes for CASSFYPGELFF.

This clone appeared once. The CDR3 DNA reads as TGTGCCAGCTCACAGGGGGCCGGTAACACTGAAGCTTTCTTT. Its protein product is CASSQGAGNTEAFF. The genes are TRBV18 and TRBJ1-1, with TRBD1 identical over 7 bases. J lost 2 bases, V lost 4 bases, and 4 bases had no gene match. There are 14 residues in the CDR3. Germline assignment: CDR1 KGHSH and CDR2 LQKENI. Based on the CDR3 plus reference TRBV18 and TRBJ1-1, the full variable domain is NAGVMQNPRHLVRRRGQEARLRCSPMKGHSHVYWYRQLPEEGLKFMVYLQKENIIDESGMPKERFSAEFPKEGPSILRIQQVVRGDSAAYFCASSQGAGNTEAFFGQGTRLTVV.

This chain joins TRBV7-9 and TRBJ1-6, with D uncertain. Germline V gives CDR1 SEHNR, CDR2 FQNEAQ (reference sequence). The germline V and J ends were trimmed by 1 base and 9 bases, with 7 bases remaining between them. CDR3 length: 13 amino acids. CDR3 sequence: CASSLDLSSPLHF. Here the CDR3 DNA reads TGTGCCAGCAGCTTAGACCTCAGTTCACCCCTCCACTTT.

The chain has TRBV7-9 and TRBJ2-5; 8 bases are shared with TRBD1. The CDR3 is made up of 18 amino acids. CDR1 is SEHNR and CDR2 is FQNEAQ in the germline V gene (reference sequence). The trim removed 1 base at V and 5 bases at J, leaving 15 bases unmatched. The CDR3 sequence: CASSLGRRGQGFVETQYF. The CDR3 DNA is TGTGCCAGCAGCTTAGGCCGCCGTGGACAGGGCTTTGTGGAGACCCAGTACTTC.

This clone was observed at least ten times. The chain recombines TRBV3-1 (or the pseudogene TRBV3-2) with TRBJ2-1; TRBD2 matches at 9 bases. The CDR3 length is 16 residues. V gave up 2 bases and J gave up 2 bases; unmatched junction bases: 4. Germline CDR1 is LGHDT and CDR2 is YNNKEL (reference sequence). CDR3 sequence: CASSQSGGTTYNEQFF. As DNA, the CDR3 is TGTGCCAGCAGCCAAAGCGGGGGGACGACCTACAATGAGCAGTTCTTC.